A single sample is the source of the 28 T cell receptor beta chains below, sequenced in a study of technical replicates of blood from a few donors (dated by TCRdb to the late 2010s). Libraries were built with the immunoSEQ multiplex PCR assay. TCRdb limited this immuneACCESS table to in-frame rearrangements with V and J called. A share of clones is missing; checked studies link under half to unresolved V genes, and the rest is unexplained. This sample lists fewer than 100,000 clones; approximately 94% were detected once. Over 0.25% of the sample is taken by the ten largest. Material: T cells isolated from PBMCs. The receptors shown here come from a human donor in good health.

The chain links TRBV10-3 to TRBJ2-5; the match to TRBD1 covers 8 bases. Germline V gene sequence: CDR1 ENHRY, CDR2 SYGVKD. Trimming removed 6 bases from V and 5 bases from J; junction bases left unmatched: 2. CDR3 length: 12 amino acids. CDR3 amino acids: CAISDRGETQYF. CDR3 in DNA: TGTGCCATCAGCGACAGGGGCGAGACCCAGTACTTC.

The chain joins TRBV29-1 to TRBJ2-7; no definite D call. This CDR3 comprises 13 residues. The germline gives CDR1 SQVTM, CDR2 ANQGSEA. The ends were cut back, 3 bases at V and 0 bases at J, with 9 bases in the middle. CDR3 DNA sequence: TGCAGCGTTGAGGAAGCTAGCTCCTACGAGCAGTACTTC. Translating gives CSVEEASSYEQYF.

The chain combines TRBV6-1 with TRBJ1-3; D gene unclear. With 3 bases removed from V and 0 bases from J, the gap between germline ends came to 15 bases. Germline V gene lookup returns CDR1 MNHNS and CDR2 SASEGT. The CDR3 has 17 amino acids. In DNA form, the CDR3 reads TGTGCCAGCAGTGATTCTTACTCAGGCTACTCTGGAAACACCATATATTTT. Encoded protein: CASSDSYSGYSGNTIYF.

This chain joins TRBV7-9 and TRBJ2-2, with TRBD1 matching over 7 bases. Germline V CDR1 and CDR2: SEHNR, FQNEAQ (reference sequence). The CDR3 consists of 15 residues. V shed 7 bases, J shed 7 bases, and the junction held 12 bases outside the gene matches. For the CDR3, the DNA is TGTGCCAGCAAGCTAGAAGGGGGCGCCTTCGGGGAGCTGTTTTTT. Translation gives CASKLEGGAFGELFF. The full variable domain, completed using reference TRBV7-9 and TRBJ2-2, is DTGVSQNPRHKITKRGQNVTFRCDPISEHNRLYWYRQTLGQGPEFLTYFQNEAQLEKSRLLSDRFSAERPKGSFSTLEIQRTEQGDSAMYLCASKLEGGAFGELFFGEGSRLTVL.

This chain connects TRBV28 to TRBJ1-5, with D possibly matching TRBD1 (5 bases). V lost 8 bases to trimming and J lost 3 bases, with 8 bases between them. Germline CDR1 and CDR2: MDHEN and SYDVKM. The CDR3 contains 12 residues. CDR3 sequence (DNA): TGTGCCAGCGACAGCTCCAATCAGCCCCAGCATTTT. This translates into CASDSSNQPQHF.

This clone was seen only once. The J gene is TRBJ2-1, the V gene TRBV11-2, with a tentative D call TRBD1 (6 bases). V lost 4 bases to trimming and J lost 4 bases, with 8 bases between them. Germline CDR1 reads SGHAT; CDR2 reads FQNNGV. CDR3 length equals 13 residues. The CDR3 nucleotides are TGTGCCAGCAGCTCGGACAGTTACAATGAGCAGTTCTTC. It translates to CASSSDSYNEQFF.

This chain uses TRBV19 with TRBJ2-5; TRBD1 might be the D (6 bases). Per the germline V gene, CDR1 is LNHDA and CDR2 is SQIVND (reference sequence). The germline V and J ends were trimmed by 5 bases and 5 bases, with 24 bases remaining between them. This CDR3 contains 17 residues. The chain's CDR3 is CASSSKGTSSFGETQYF. CDR3 DNA sequence: TGTGCCAGTAGTTCTAAAGGGACATCATCGTTTGGGGAGACCCAGTACTTC.

The rearrangement links TRBV5-6 to TRBJ2-3; TRBD2 agrees at 8 bases. V shed 0 bases, J shed 4 bases, and the junction held 1 base outside the gene matches. Germline V lookup: CDR1 SGHDT, CDR2 YYEEEE. The CDR3 covers 14 residues. This CDR3 reads CASSLAGGADTQYF. DNA of the CDR3: TGTGCCAGCAGCTTGGCGGGAGGGGCAGATACGCAGTATTTT.

The J gene is TRBJ1-1, the V gene TRBV11-2, with 8 positions matching TRBD1. The CDR3 contains 14 residues. J lost 5 bases, V lost 5 bases, and 7 bases had no gene match. In germline, CDR1 is SGHAT, CDR2 FQNNGV. The CDR3: CASSITGGATEAFF. The CDR3 coding sequence is TGTGCCAGCAGCATCACAGGGGGGGCGACTGAAGCTTTCTTT.

The rearrangement uses TRBV14 and TRBJ2-7; the D gene is possibly TRBD2 (6 bases). There are 12 residues in the CDR3. The germline V gene has CDR1 SGHDN and CDR2 FVKESK. With 4 bases removed from V and 5 bases from J, the gap between germline ends came to 9 bases. The CDR3: CASSPTSHEQYF. DNA for the CDR3: TGTGCCAGCAGCCCCACTAGCCACGAGCAGTACTTC.

This clone turned up a few times. The CDR3 DNA is TGTGCCATCAATGGACAGGGAGGGGGAACAACTGAAGCTTTCTTT. Its protein is CAINGQGGGTTEAFF. The chain is built from TRBV10-3 and TRBJ1-1, with 8 bases aligning to TRBD1. CDR1 and CDR2 (germline): ENHRY, SYGVKD. V dropped 7 bases and J dropped 5; count of bases not matched to a gene: 12. This CDR3 spans 15 amino acids.

The chain joins TRBV4-2 to TRBJ1-1; a weak D match, TRBD1 (5 bases). V lost 1 base, J lost 3 bases, and 9 bases lay in between. The CDR3 sequence is 14 residues long. The germline V gene has CDR1 LGHNA and CDR2 YNFKEQ. The CDR3 here is CASSQVGTDTEAFF. As DNA, the CDR3 is TGTGCCAGCAGCCAAGTAGGGACTGACACTGAAGCTTTCTTT.

The rearrangement uses TRBV9 and TRBJ2-2, with D possibly being TRBD2 (6 bases). The V and J ends lost 4 bases and 5 bases respectively, with 9 bases between them. The germline CDR1 and CDR2 sequences are SGDLS and YYNGEE. The CDR3 has 13 residues. CDR3 coding DNA: TGTGCCAGCAGCACGCGGGGAACCGGGGAGCTGTTTTTT. Its translation: CASSTRGTGELFF.

The chain couples TRBV5-4 to TRBJ2-3; the match to TRBD2 covers 8 bases. Trimming removed 3 bases from V and 0 bases from J; junction bases left unmatched: 6. In germline, CDR1 is SGHNT, CDR2 YYREEE (reference sequence). The CDR3 length is 16 residues. CDR3 sequence: CASSSAGASSTDTQYF. The CDR3, as DNA: TGTGCCAGCAGCTCAGCGGGAGCCTCTAGCACAGATACGCAGTATTTT.

CDR3 sequence (DNA): TGTGCCAGCAGTTTAAACAGGGGCCTTTCCTACGAGCAGTACTTC. This gives the protein CASSLNRGLSYEQYF. The chain couples TRBV28 to TRBJ2-7; 7 bases match TRBD1. Trimming cost V 2 bases and J 1 base; bases outside gene matches: 5. The CDR3 loop spans 15 amino acids. The germline CDR1 and CDR2 sequences are MDHEN and SYDVKM.

The CDR3 DNA reads as TGTGCCAGCAGCGGACTAGCTGCCCCCAATGAGCAGTTCTTC. Translation: CASSGLAAPNEQFF. J is TRBJ2-1 and V is TRBV11-3; 8 bases match TRBD2. The germline V gene encodes CDR1 SGHNT and CDR2 YENEEA. V trimming: 5 bases; J trimming: 6 bases; junction bases outside the gene matches: 6. CDR3 length: 14 residues.

The rearrangement uses TRBV7-8 and TRBJ2-7; weak D call: TRBD1 (6 bases). Per the germline V gene, CDR1 is SGHVS and CDR2 is FQNEAQ. V was clipped by 10 bases and J by 2 bases, with 15 bases between them. The CDR3 contains 13 residues. CDR3 sequence reads: CATNSGGAYEQYF. In nucleotides, the CDR3 is TGTGCCACCAACAGTGGGGGCGCCTACGAGCAGTACTTC.

V gene TRBV6-1 combines with J gene TRBJ1-2, with 7 positions matching TRBD1. The CDR3 loop spans 14 amino acids. After removal of 6 bases from V and 4 bases from J, the junction contained 8 bases not matched to a gene. CDR1 and CDR2 (germline): MNHNS, SASEGT. The CDR3: CASRRPTGVYGYTF. CDR3 in DNA: TGTGCCAGCAGGCGGCCAACAGGGGTCTATGGCTACACCTTC.

J is TRBJ2-1 and V is TRBV7-6, with TRBD2 matching 10 bases. Germline lookup yields CDR1 SGHVS and CDR2 FNYEAQ. CDR3 length equals 16 residues. The V gene end was trimmed by 4 bases and the J gene end by 4 bases; junction bases not matched to a gene: 7. In DNA form, the CDR3 reads TGTGCCAGCAGCTCGAGGACTAGCGGACTTTACAATGAGCAGTTCTTC. The encoded protein is CASSSRTSGLYNEQFF.

This clone appeared a single time. V is TRBV7-3 and J is TRBJ1-2; the match to TRBD1 covers 7 bases. The trim removed 3 bases at V and 8 bases at J, leaving 9 bases unmatched. The length of the CDR3 is 14 residues. CDR1 is SGHTA and CDR2 is FQGTGA in the germline V gene. CDR3 residues: CASSFPGQVFGYTF. In DNA, the CDR3 is TGTGCCAGCAGCTTCCCCGGACAGGTCTTCGGCTACACCTTC.

The chain recombines TRBV23-1 with TRBJ1-1; D perhaps matches TRBD1 (5 bases). TRBV23-1 is known as an ORF, though its function is uncertain. The CDR3 is made up of 17 amino acids. The V end was cut by 0 bases, the J end by 1 base, with 15 bases between. CDR3 DNA: TGCGCCAGCAGTCAATCGGCAGGGCTGAAAGGGAACACTGAAGCTTTCTTT. As protein: CASSQSAGLKGNTEAFF.

The chain couples TRBV7-2 to TRBJ2-2, with D perhaps TRBD1 (6 bases). Trimming shortened V by 2 bases and J by 6 bases, and 10 bases separated the two germline ends. Germline CDR1 is SGHTA and CDR2 is FQGNSA. The CDR3 runs 14 residues. The CDR3 is CASSLFAGAGELFF. CDR3 DNA: TGTGCCAGCAGCTTATTCGCAGGGGCCGGGGAGCTGTTTTTT. Variable domain in full (rest from reference TRBV7-2 and TRBJ2-2): GAGVSQSPSNKVTEKGKDVELRCDPISGHTALYWYRQSLGQGLEFLIYFQGNSAPDKSGLPSDRFSAERTGGSVSTLTIQRTQQEDSAVYLCASSLFAGAGELFFGEGSRLTVL.

V gene TRBV27 combines with J gene TRBJ1-5; D might be TRBD1 (6 bases). This CDR3 is built from 15 residues. Germline V lookup: CDR1 MNHEY, CDR2 SMNVEV (reference sequence). V dropped 5 bases and J dropped 2 bases, with 13 bases sitting between them. The CDR3 nucleotides read TGTGCCAGCAGTAGCACAGGGTCGGGCAATCAGCCCCAGCATTTT. This gives the protein CASSSTGSGNQPQHF.

V and J are TRBV28 and TRBJ1-1; maybe TRBD1 (5 bases). The CDR3 has 15 amino acids. From germline, CDR1 is MDHEN and CDR2 SYDVKM. V was pared by 5 bases and J by 1 base, with 14 bases between. The CDR3 region is CASSLSRGWNTEAFF. In DNA, the CDR3 is TGTGCCAGCAGTCTTTCTCGGGGGTGGAACACTGAAGCTTTCTTT.

The chain uses TRBV5-8 and TRBJ2-7; possibly TRBD2 for D (5 bases). Trimming left V 7 bases short and J 0 bases short, with 5 bases between. This CDR3 region has 11 residues. Germline V lookup: CDR1 SGHTS, CDR2 YDEGEE. The chain's CDR3 is CASGSSYEQYF. For the CDR3, the DNA is TGTGCCAGCGGGAGCTCCTACGAGCAGTACTTC.

This chain uses TRBV11-2 with TRBJ2-1; D is undetermined. Germline V CDR1 and CDR2: SGHAT, FQNNGV. The germline V and J ends were trimmed by 8 bases and 6 bases, with 8 bases remaining between them. The CDR3 loop spans 11 amino acids. CDR3 protein: CASYGGNEQFF. In DNA, the CDR3 is TGTGCCAGCTACGGTGGCAATGAGCAGTTCTTC.

The genes are TRBV4-1 and TRBJ1-1, with D perhaps TRBD1 (6 bases). The CDR3 sequence is 15 residues long. The ends were cut back, 4 bases at V and 2 bases at J, with 14 bases in the middle. Germline V gives CDR1 MGHRA, CDR2 YSYEKL. CDR3 in DNA: TGCGCCAGCAGCCTCGCGTCAGGGGTTAACACTGAAGCTTTCTTT. Protein product: CASSLASGVNTEAFF.

This rearrangement joins TRBV5-1 to TRBJ2-1; D unclear. The CDR3 totals 15 residues. Trimming removed 5 bases from V and 0 bases from J, with 12 bases in between. CDR1 is SGHRS and CDR2 is YFSETQ in the germline V gene. CDR3: CASSPEPLSYNEQFF. CDR3 sequence (DNA): TGCGCCAGCAGTCCCGAGCCTCTCTCCTACAATGAGCAGTTCTTC.